This T cell receptor (beta chain) was retrieved from a study of blood T cell repertoires in COVID-19. Whole-study context: Samples of COVID-19 (acute and convalescent) were obtained from the United States, Italy and Spain. PBMCs, B-cell-depleted T cells, or T cells provided the cDNA or gDNA that made up the material.

Looked up from germline, CDR1 is SEHNR and CDR2 is FQNEAQ (reference sequence). This CDR3 has 17 residues. Between the trimmed V and J ends, which lost 5 bases and 0 bases, there was a span of 16 bases. Each participant's cohort was designated according to participant-reported clinical history. This table comes from immunoSEQ multiplex PCR, and its TCRdb copy is limited to in-frame clones, with some not included. The repertoire holds 200,000 to 300,000 clones, with 80% to 90% as singletons. The chain carries TRBV7-9 and TRBJ1-4; no reliable D call. The sample was PBMCs or T cells enriched from blood (not recorded which). The TCR was taken from a middle-aged man who had recovered from COVID-19. The CDR3 loop reads CASSPIGRATTNEKLFF. The CDR3 bases are TGTGCCAGCAGCCCGATTGGGAGGGCCACAACTAATGAAAAACTGTTTTTT.